This T cell receptor beta chain was observed in a study of human T cells and chemical hapten exposure. Individual cDNA molecules received unique molecular identifiers in the library. TCRdb ran MiXCR on the 5' RACE reads and lists one entry per CDR3 protein. The sample contains roughly 110,000 distinct CDR3 sequences, 15% to 20% of which appear only once. Whole blood, unfractionated, served as the material for total RNA extraction. Study-wide results and caveats: Those TCRs sitting above 1 in 1000 frequency stayed the same with DPC sensitization.

This clonotype was seen only a few times. Its matching antigen is unknown. Per germline, CDR1 DFQATT and CDR2 SNEGSKA (reference sequence). The CDR3 contains 13 residues. V lost 5 bases and J lost 1; bases outside the gene matches: 4. The V call is TRBV20-1, the J call TRBJ1-1; 7 bases map to TRBD1. This sequence was found in a human donor in good health. In DNA, the CDR3 is TGCAGTGCTGAACAGGGGCCGAACACTGAAGCTTTCTTT. Protein: CSAEQGPNTEAFF.